The clone carrying this T cell receptor (beta chain) was found once. The V and J ends lost 3 bases and 5 bases, in that order; junction bases with no gene match: 1. Germline values: CDR1 SQVTM, CDR2 ANQGSEA. This CDR3 contains 11 residues. This table comes from immunoSEQ multiplex PCR, and its TCRdb copy is limited to in-frame clones, with some not included. In the table there are fewer than 140,000 clones, 88% of which are singletons. The data originate from a study of cytomegalovirus exposure and HLA in healthy donors. The origin of this receptor is a woman under 30 in good health and CMV-seropositive. The rearrangement links TRBV29-1 to TRBJ2-7; 7 positions match TRBD2. The sequenced sample consisted of PBMCs. CDR3: CSVEGGDEQYF. As DNA, the CDR3 is TGCAGCGTTGAGGGGGGGGACGAGCAGTACTTC.